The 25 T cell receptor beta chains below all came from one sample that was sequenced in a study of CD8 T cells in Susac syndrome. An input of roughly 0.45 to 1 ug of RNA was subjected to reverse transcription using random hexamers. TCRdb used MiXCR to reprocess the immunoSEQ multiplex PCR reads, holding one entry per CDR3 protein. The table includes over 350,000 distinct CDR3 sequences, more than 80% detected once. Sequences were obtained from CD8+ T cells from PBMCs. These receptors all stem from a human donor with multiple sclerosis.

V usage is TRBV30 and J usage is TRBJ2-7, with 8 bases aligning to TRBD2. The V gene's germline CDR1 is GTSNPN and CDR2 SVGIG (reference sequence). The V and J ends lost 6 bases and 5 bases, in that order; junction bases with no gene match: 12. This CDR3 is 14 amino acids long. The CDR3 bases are TGTGCCTGCCGGGGGGGCTGGGGTGTCGACGAGCAGTACTTC. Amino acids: CACRGGWGVDEQYF. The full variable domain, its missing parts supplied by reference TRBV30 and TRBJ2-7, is SQTIHQWPATLVQPVGSPLSLECTVEGTSNPNLYWYRQAAGRGLQLLFYSVGIGQISSEVPQNLSASRPQDRQFILSSKKLLLSDSGFYLCACRGGWGVDEQYFGPGTRLTVT.

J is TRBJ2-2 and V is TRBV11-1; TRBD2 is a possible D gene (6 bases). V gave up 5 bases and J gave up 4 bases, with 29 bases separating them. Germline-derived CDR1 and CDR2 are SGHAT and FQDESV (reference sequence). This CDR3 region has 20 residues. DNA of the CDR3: TGTGCCAGCAGCACACGAGCTGGACGGACTACTAAGCTTGGCACCGGGGAGCTGTTTTTT. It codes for CASSTRAGRTTKLGTGELFF.

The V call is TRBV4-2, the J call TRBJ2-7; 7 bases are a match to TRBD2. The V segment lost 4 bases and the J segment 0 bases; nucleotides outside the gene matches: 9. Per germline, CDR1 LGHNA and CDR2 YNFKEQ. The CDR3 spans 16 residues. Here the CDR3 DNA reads TGTGCCAGCAGCCGACTATCCAGCGGGACCTCCTACGAGCAGTACTTC. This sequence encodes CASSRLSSGTSYEQYF.

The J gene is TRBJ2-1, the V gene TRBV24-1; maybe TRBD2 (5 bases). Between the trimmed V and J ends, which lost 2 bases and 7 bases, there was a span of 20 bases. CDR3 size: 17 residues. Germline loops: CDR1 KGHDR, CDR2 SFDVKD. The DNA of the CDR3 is TGTGCCACCAGTGATTCCTCCCCCCGGTACGAGGGAAATGAGCAGTTCTTC. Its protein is CATSDSSPRYEGNEQFF.

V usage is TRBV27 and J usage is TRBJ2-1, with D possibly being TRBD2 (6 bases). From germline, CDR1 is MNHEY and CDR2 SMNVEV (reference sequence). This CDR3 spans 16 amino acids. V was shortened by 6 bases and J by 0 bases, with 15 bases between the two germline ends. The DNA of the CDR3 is TGTGCCAGCAGATCGAGCGGGTTAGTCTCCTACAATGAGCAGTTCTTC. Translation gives CASRSSGLVSYNEQFF.

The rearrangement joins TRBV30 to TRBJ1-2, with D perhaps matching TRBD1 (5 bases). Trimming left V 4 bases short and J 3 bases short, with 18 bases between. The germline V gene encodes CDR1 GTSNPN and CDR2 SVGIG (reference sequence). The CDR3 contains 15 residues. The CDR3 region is CAWTYGAVADYGYTF. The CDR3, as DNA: TGTGCCTGGACTTATGGGGCCGTAGCAGACTATGGCTACACCTTC.

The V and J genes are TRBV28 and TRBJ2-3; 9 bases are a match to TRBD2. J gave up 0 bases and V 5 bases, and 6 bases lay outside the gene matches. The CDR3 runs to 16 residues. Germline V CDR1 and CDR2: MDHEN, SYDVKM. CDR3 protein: CASSPLAGLSTDTQYF. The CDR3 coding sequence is TGTGCCAGCAGTCCACTAGCGGGCCTTAGCACAGATACGCAGTATTTT.

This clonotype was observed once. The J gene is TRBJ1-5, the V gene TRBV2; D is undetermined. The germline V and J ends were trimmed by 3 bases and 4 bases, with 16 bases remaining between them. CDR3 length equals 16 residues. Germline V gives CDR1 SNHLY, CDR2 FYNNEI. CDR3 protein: CASSEAKVGKNQPQHF. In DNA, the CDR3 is TGTGCCAGCAGTGAGGCAAAGGTTGGCAAGAATCAGCCCCAGCATTTT.

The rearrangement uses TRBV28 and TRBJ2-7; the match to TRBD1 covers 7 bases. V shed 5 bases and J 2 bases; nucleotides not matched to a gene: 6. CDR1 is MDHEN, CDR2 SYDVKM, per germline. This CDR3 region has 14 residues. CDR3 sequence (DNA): TGTGCCAGCAGTCCGACAGGGTTTGCCTACGAGCAGTACTTC. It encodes CASSPTGFAYEQYF.

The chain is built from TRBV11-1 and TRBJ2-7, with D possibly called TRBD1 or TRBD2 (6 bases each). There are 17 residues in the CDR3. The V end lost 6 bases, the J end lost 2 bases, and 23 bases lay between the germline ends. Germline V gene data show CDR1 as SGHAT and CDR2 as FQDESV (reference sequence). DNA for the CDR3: TGTGCCAGCAGTTCTTTGGTTCGAGGGGGGCCCCCCTACGAGCAGTACTTC. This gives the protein CASSSLVRGGPPYEQYF.

CDR3: CASSDGRNEQFF. DNA for the CDR3: TGTGCCAGCAGTGACGGGAGGAATGAGCAGTTCTTC. The chain combines TRBV2 with TRBJ2-1; 7 bases line up with TRBD2. Looked up from germline, CDR1 is SNHLY and CDR2 is FYNNEI. V trimming: 3 bases; J trimming: 7 bases; junction bases outside the gene matches: 0. The CDR3 spans 12 residues. Full variable domain (rest looked up from reference TRBV2 and TRBJ2-1): EPEVTQTPSHQVTQMGQEVILRCVPISNHLYFYWYRQILGQKVEFLVSFYNNEISEKSEIFDDQFSVERPDGSNFTLKIRSTKLEDSAMYFCASSDGRNEQFFGPGTRLTVL.

CDR3 sequence (DNA): TGTGCCAGCAGCGACGGACTAGCGGTGGAAGATACGCAGTATTTT. Its protein product is CASSDGLAVEDTQYF. The chain carries TRBV7-9 and TRBJ2-3; 10 nucleotides agree with TRBD2. CDR1 and CDR2 from the germline V gene are SEHNR and FQNEAQ (reference sequence). V lost 5 bases to trimming and J lost 5 bases; unmatched junction nucleotides: 7. The CDR3 runs to 15 residues.

CDR3 loop: CASSWGDREETQYF. CDR3 in DNA: TGTGCCAGCAGCTGGGGGGACAGGGAAGAGACCCAGTACTTC. The rearrangement uses TRBV5-4 and TRBJ2-5, with TRBD1 identical over 9 bases. The CDR3 runs to 14 residues. With V trimmed by 3 bases and J by 3 bases, 3 bases remained unmatched. CDR1 is SGHNT and CDR2 is YYREEE in the germline V gene (reference sequence).

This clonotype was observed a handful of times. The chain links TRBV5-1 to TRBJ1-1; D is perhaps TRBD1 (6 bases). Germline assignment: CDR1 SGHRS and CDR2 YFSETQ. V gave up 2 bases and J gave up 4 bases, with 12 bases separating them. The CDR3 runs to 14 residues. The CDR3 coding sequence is TGCGCCAGCAGCTTCCAGGGGAGGGGCACTGAAGCTTTCTTT. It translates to CASSFQGRGTEAFF.

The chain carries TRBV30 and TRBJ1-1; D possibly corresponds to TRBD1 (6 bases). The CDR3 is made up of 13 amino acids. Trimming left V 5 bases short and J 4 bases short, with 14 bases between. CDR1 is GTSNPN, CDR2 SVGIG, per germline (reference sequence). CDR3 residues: CAWFQGSVTEAFF. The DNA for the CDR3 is TGTGCCTGGTTCCAGGGGAGCGTCACTGAAGCTTTCTTT. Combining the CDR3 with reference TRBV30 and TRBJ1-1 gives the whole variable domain SQTIHQWPATLVQPVGSPLSLECTVEGTSNPNLYWYRQAAGRGLQLLFYSVGIGQISSEVPQNLSASRPQDRQFILSSKKLLLSDSGFYLCAWFQGSVTEAFFGQGTRLTVV.

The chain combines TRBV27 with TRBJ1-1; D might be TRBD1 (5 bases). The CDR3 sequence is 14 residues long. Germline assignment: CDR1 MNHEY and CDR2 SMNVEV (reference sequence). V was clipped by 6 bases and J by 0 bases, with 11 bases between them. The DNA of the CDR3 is TGTGCCAGCAGAAAAGCAGGGATGAACACTGAAGCTTTCTTT. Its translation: CASRKAGMNTEAFF.

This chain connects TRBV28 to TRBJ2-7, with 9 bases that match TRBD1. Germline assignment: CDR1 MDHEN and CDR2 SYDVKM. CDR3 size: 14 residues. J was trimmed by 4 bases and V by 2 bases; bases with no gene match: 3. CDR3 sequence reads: CASSLRDREYEQYF. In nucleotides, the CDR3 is TGTGCCAGCAGTTTACGGGACAGGGAGTACGAGCAGTACTTC.

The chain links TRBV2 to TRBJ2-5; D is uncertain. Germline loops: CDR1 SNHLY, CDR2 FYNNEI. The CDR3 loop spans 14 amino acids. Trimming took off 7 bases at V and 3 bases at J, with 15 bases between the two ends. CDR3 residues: CASTLTVAEETQYF. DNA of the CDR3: TGTGCCAGCACGCTCACGGTTGCCGAAGAGACCCAGTACTTC. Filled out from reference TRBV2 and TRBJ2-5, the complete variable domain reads EPEVTQTPSHQVTQMGQEVILRCVPISNHLYFYWYRQILGQKVEFLVSFYNNEISEKSEIFDDQFSVERPDGSNFTLKIRSTKLEDSAMYFCASTLTVAEETQYFGPGTRLLVL.

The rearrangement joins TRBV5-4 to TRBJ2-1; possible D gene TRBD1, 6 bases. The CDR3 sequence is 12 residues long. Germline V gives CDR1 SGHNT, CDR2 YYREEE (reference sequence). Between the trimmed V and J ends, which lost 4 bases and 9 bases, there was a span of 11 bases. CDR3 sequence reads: CASSTGQIEQFF. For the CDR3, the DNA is TGTGCCAGCAGCACCGGACAGATTGAGCAGTTCTTC.

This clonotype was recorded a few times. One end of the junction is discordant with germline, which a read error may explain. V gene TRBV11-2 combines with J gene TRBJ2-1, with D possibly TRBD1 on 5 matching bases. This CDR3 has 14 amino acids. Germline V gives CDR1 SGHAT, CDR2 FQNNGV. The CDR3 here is CASSSRQGPNEQFF. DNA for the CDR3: TGTGCCAGTAGCTCTCGTCAGGGTCCCAATGAGCAGTTCTTC.

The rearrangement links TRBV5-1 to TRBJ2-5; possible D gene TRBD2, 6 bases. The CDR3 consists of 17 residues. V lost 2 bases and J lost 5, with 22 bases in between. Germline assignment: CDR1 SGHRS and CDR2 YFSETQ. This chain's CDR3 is CASSFGTRAALWETQYF. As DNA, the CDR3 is TGCGCCAGCAGCTTCGGGACTCGGGCCGCCCTGTGGGAGACCCAGTACTTC. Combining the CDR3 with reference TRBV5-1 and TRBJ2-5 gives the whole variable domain KAGVTQTPRYLIKTRGQQVTLSCSPISGHRSVSWYQQTPGQGLQFLFEYFSETQRNKGNFPGRFSGRQFSNSRSEMNVSTLELGDSALYLCASSFGTRAALWETQYFGPGTRLLVL.

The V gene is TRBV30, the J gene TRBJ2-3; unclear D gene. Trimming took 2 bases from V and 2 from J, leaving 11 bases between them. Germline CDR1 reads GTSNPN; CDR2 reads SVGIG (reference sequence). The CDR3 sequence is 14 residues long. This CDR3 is CAWSSLEVTDTQYF. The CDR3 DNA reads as TGTGCCTGGAGTAGCCTGGAAGTCACAGATACGCAGTATTTT.

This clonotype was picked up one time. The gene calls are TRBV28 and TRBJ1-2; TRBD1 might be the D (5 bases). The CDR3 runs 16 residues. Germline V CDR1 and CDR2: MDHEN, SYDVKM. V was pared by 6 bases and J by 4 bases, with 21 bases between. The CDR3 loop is CASRTQPRQSRYGYTF. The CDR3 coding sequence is TGTGCCAGCAGGACTCAACCCCGACAGTCCCGCTATGGCTACACCTTC.

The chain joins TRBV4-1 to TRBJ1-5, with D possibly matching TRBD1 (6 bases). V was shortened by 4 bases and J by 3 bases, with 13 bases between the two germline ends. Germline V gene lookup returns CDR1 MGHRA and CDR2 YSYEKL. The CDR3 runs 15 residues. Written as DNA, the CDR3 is TGCGCCAGCAGCCTTGGGGGGGGCGACAATCAGCCCCAGCATTTT. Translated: CASSLGGGDNQPQHF.

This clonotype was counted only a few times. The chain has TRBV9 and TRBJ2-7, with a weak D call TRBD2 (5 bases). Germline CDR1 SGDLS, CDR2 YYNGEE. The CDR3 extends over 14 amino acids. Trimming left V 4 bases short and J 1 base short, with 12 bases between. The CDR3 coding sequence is TGTGCCAGCAGCCCCCACCGGGGATCCTACGAGCAGTACTTC. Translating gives CASSPHRGSYEQYF.